The text below deals with one TCR beta chain. Antigen: not known. The CDR3 has 13 amino acids. With 6 bases removed from V and 2 bases from J, the gap between germline ends came to 10 bases. Germline CDR1 and CDR2: LNHDA and SQIVND (reference sequence). This entry comes from a study of shared clonotypes between healthy human individuals. The study, taken as a whole, reports: Clonotypes not shared had lower generation probabilities than those common to all four donors. Clonotype sharing across a few donors was observed for 4.5% to 6.5% of naive CD4 clonotypes.

The data were produced by immunoSEQ multiplex PCR, yet TCRdb's version contains in-frame clones alone and is incomplete. The table has hundreds of thousands of clones, about 74% seen once. The V gene is TRBV19, the J gene TRBJ1-1, with D perhaps TRBD1 (5 bases). The source of this sequence is a woman aged 25 to 39 in good health. Source material: memory CD4+ T cells sorted from blood. Subset meaning: CD45RA-negative fraction. As DNA, the CDR3 is TGTGCCAGTAGCCCCGGACAAAACACTGAAGCTTTCTTT. Its translation: CASSPGQNTEAFF.